The clone carrying this TCR beta chain has only one observation. This sample was taken from a study of shared T cell receptors in the human thymus. Germline V CDR1 and CDR2: MDHEN, SYDVKM. CDR3 length equals 18 residues. V lost 5 bases, J lost 5 bases, and 15 bases stayed unmatched. Sequencing used immunoSEQ multiplex PCR; TCRdb keeps in-frame clones, though not all of them. The sample yields roughly 710,000 clones, 75% to 90% seen once. These same records also appear under a second study, on human thymus T cells.

The sequence came from a girl under three years old with a congenital heart defect. V usage is TRBV28 and J usage is TRBJ2-2; TRBD1 agrees at 9 bases. Input material: thymocytes. The CDR3: CASSPLPLGQGFTGELFF. The CDR3, as DNA: TGTGCCAGCAGTCCCTTACCACTCGGACAGGGGTTTACCGGGGAGCTGTTTTTT.